Listed below are T cell receptor beta chains from one sample, sequenced in a study of CD8 T cell repertoires and HIV-1 epitope variants. TCRdb's table, derived via immunoSEQ multiplex PCR, lists solely in-frame clones and lacks some. Here the sample spans over 90,000 clones, 60% to 80% being singletons. Sequencing was done on a sample of uncultured baseline CD8+ T cells from peripheral blood mononuclear cells (PBMCs). These receptors were obtained from a male donor with HIV. The conserved cysteine and the conserved F or W are not part of the CDR3 here.

j_call v_call cdr3_aa
TRBJ2-7 TRBV6-1 ASSEALAGSDRQY
TRBJ2-7 TRBV4-1 ASSRILDYEQY
TRBJ2-4 TRBV6-5 ASSPRDRADIQY
TRBJ2-1 TRBV4-2 ASSQAGGPSYNEQF
TRBJ1-1 TRBV14 ASSQEQGGMYTEAF
TRBJ1-2 TRBV6-1 ASSEVGTNGYT
TRBJ1-1 TRBV5-1 ASSLTSMRNTEAF
TRBJ1-3 TRBV25-1 ASRQGSNTIY
TRBJ1-1 TRBV5-1 ASSLNRGGGTEAF
TRBJ2-3 TRBV25-1 ASSDGWTDLSTDTQY
TRBJ1-4 TRBV7-8 ASSLAWGVVLSTNEKLF
TRBJ2-4 TRBV7-2 ASSVSRGTSEAKNIQY
TRBJ1-2 TRBV21-1 ASSRVRESYGYT
TRBJ1-2 TRBV19 ASVRTGLYGYT
TRBJ1-5 TRBV6-5 ASRVGTADQPQH
TRBJ2-5 TRBV5-6 ASSFVGSQETQY
TRBJ1-2 TRBV5-4 ASRDGGSNYGYT
TRBJ2-7 TRBV6-1 ASSEVGLAPYEQY
TRBJ2-1 TRBV7-2 ASSLGQGLLLRNEQF
TRBJ1-1 TRBV6-5 ASSRQTGLRTEAF
TRBJ2-3 TRBV4-3 ASSQAPSGGVADTQY
TRBJ1-1 TRBV30 AWKASYTEAF
TRBJ2-1 TRBV27 ASRAAGGPLRDEQF
TRBJ1-2 TRBV29-1 SVEDPEYSYGYT
TRBJ2-1 TRBV10-3 AISEPLAGPYNEQF
TRBJ2-7 TRBV9 ASSVGGSGDYEQY
TRBJ2-1 TRBV28 ASSVTSIHF
TRBJ2-7 TRBV5-1 ASSLIGTGGYNEQY
TRBJ1-1 TRBV7-8 ASSLGMNTEAF
TRBJ1-6 TRBV5-5 ASGGQTTYNSPLH
TRBJ2-3 TRBV5-1 ASSWGLATDTQY
TRBJ1-2 TRBV9 ASSPGGRGRGGYT
TRBJ1-1 TRBV18 ASSQSPNTEAF